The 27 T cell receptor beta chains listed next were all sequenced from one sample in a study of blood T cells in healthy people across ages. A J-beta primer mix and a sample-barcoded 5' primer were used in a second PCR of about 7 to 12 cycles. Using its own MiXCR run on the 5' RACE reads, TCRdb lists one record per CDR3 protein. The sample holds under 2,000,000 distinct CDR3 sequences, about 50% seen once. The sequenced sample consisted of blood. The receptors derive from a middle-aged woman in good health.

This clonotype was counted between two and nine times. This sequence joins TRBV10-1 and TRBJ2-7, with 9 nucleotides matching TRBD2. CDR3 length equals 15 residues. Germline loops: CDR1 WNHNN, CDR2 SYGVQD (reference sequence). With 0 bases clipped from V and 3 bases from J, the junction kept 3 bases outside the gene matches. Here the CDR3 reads CASSESSGGNYEQYF. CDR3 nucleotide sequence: TGCGCCAGCAGTGAGTCGAGCGGGGGGAACTACGAGCAGTACTTC.

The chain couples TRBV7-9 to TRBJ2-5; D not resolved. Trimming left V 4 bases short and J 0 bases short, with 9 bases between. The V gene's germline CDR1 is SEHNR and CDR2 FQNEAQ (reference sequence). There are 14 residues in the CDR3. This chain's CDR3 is CASSSTQYQETQYF. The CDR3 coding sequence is TGTGCCAGCAGCTCCACCCAGTACCAAGAGACCCAGTACTTC.

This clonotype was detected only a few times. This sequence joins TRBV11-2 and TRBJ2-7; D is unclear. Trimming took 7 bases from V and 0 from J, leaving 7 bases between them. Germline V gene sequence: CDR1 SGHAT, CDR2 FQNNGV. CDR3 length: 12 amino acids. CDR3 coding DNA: TGTGCCAGCATGTCTCTCTCCTACGAGCAGTACTTC. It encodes CASMSLSYEQYF.

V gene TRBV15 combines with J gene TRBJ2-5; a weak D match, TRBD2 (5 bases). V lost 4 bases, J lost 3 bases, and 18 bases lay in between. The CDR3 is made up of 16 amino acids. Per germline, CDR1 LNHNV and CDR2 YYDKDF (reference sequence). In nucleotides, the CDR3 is TGTGCCACCAGCAAGTCCCCCGGGGAATGGAAAGAGACCCAGTACTTC. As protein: CATSKSPGEWKETQYF.

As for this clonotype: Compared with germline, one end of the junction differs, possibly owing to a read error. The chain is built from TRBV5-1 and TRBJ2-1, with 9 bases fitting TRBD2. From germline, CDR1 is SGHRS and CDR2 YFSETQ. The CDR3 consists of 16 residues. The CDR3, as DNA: TGCGCCAGCGGCTTCGCAGCGGGGGGAACCTACAATGAGCAGTTCTTC. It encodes CASGFAAGGTYNEQFF.

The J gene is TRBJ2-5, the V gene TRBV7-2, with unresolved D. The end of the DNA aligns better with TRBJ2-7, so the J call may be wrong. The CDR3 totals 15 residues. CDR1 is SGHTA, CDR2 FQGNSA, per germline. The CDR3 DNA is TGTGCCAGCAGCTTAGGTCTGGGTTCGGGTAGCGAGCAGTACTTC. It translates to CASSLGLGSGSEQYF.

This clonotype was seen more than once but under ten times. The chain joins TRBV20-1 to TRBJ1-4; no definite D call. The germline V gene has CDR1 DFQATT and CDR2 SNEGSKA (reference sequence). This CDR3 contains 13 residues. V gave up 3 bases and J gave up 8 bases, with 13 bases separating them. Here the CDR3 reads CSASPPEWEKLFF. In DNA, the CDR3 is TGCAGTGCTAGTCCCCCGGAATGGGAAAAACTGTTTTTT.

The CDR3 DNA follows: TGTGCCAGCAGGGCCCGGACAGGGATGAATACGCAGTATTTT. It specifies CASRARTGMNTQYF. This chain uses TRBV6-6 with TRBJ2-3; TRBD1 agrees at 8 bases. In germline, CDR1 is MNHNY, CDR2 SVGAGI (reference sequence). The CDR3 consists of 14 residues. The V and J ends lost 6 bases and 7 bases, in that order; junction bases with no gene match: 9.

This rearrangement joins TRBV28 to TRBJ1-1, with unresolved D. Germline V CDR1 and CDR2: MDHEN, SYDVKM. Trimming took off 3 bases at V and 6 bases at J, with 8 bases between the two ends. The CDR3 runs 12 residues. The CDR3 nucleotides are TGTGCCAGCAGTTTGGTCTCTTCTGAAGCTTTCTTT. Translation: CASSLVSSEAFF.

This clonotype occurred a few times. CDR3 DNA sequence: TGTGCCAGCGGGGACCCACGGGAGACCCAGTACTTC. It encodes CASGDPRETQYF. The V and J genes are TRBV6-2 or TRBV6-3 and TRBJ2-5; perhaps D is TRBD1 or TRBD2 (5 bases each). V was shortened by 8 bases and J by 5 bases, with 12 bases between the two germline ends. CDR1 and CDR2 from the germline V gene are MNHEY and SVGEGT. The CDR3 runs to 12 residues.

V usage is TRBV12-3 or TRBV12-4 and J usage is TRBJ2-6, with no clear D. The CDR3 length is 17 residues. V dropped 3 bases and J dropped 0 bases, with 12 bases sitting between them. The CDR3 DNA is TGTGCCAGCAGTTTTTCCCTTCAAGACTCTGGGGCCAACGTCCTGACTTTC. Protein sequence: CASSFSLQDSGANVLTF.

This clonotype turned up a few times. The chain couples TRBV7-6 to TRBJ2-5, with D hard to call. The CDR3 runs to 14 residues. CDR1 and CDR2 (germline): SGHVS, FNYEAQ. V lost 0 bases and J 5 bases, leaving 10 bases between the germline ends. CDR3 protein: CASSLAVGGETQYF. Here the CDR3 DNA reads TGTGCCAGCAGCTTAGCGGTGGGTGGGGAGACCCAGTACTTC. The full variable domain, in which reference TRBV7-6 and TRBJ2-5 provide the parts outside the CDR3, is GAGVSQSPRYKVTKRGQDVALRCDPISGHVSLYWYRQALGQGPEFLTYFNYEAQQDKSGLPNDRFSAERPEGSISTLTIQRTEQRDSAMYRCASSLAVGGETQYFGPGTRLLVL.

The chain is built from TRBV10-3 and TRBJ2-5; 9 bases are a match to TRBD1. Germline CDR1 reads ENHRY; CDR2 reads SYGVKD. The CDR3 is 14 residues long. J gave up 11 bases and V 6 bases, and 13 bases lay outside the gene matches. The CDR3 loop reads CAISPGTGRNEQYF. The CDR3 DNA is TGTGCCATCAGCCCCGGGACAGGGCGGAATGAGCAGTACTTC.

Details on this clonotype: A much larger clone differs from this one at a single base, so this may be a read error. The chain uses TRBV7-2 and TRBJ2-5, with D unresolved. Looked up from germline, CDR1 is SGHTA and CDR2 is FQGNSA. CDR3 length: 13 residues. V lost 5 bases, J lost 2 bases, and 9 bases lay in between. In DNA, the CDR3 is TGTGCCAGCAGCCCCGTGGCGCAAGAGACCCAGTACTTC. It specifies CASSPVAQETQYF.

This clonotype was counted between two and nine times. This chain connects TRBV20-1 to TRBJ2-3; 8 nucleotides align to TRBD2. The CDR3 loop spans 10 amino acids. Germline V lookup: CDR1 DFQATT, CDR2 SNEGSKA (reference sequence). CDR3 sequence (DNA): TGCAGCCCGGGGGGGGTTACGCAGTATTTT. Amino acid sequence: CSPGGVTQYF.

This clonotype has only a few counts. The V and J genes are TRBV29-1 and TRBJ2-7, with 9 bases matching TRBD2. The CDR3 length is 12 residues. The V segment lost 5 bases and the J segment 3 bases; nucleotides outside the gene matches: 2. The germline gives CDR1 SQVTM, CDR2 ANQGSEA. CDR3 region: CSVRTSVYEQYF. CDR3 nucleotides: TGCAGCGTTCGGACTAGCGTCTACGAGCAGTACTTC.

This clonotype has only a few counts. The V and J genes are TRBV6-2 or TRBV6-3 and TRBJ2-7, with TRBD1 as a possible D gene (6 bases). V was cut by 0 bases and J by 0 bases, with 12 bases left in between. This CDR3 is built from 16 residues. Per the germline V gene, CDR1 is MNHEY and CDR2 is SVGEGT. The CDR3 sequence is CASSYSSGDPSYEQYF. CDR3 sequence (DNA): TGTGCCAGCAGTTACTCGTCAGGGGACCCCTCCTACGAGCAGTACTTC.

The CDR3 DNA sequence: TGCGCCAGCAGCCAAGATATGGTTCGCGACGCCGCACAGCTAGCCACCTACAATGAGCAGTTCTTC. It is translated as CASSQDMVRDAAQLATYNEQFF. The chain recombines TRBV4-3 with TRBJ2-1; perhaps TRBD2 as D (5 bases). Germline CDR1 reads LGHNA; CDR2 reads YSLEER. Trimming shortened V by 0 bases and J by 2 bases, and 29 bases separated the two germline ends. The CDR3 consists of 22 residues.

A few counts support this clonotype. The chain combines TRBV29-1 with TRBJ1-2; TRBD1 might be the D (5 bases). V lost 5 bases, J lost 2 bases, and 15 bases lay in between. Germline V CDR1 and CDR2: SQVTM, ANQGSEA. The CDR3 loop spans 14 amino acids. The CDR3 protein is CSVLGPGSNYGYTF. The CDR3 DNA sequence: TGCAGCGTTCTGGGACCGGGGAGCAACTATGGCTACACCTTC.

CDR3: CASSLSAGGYGYTF. Written as DNA, the CDR3 is TGTGCCAGCAGTTTATCAGCCGGGGGCTATGGCTACACCTTC. V and J are TRBV27 and TRBJ1-2; TRBD1 might be the D (5 bases). The CDR3 loop spans 14 amino acids. Trimming took off 0 bases at V and 4 bases at J, with 9 bases between the two ends. Germline lookup yields CDR1 MNHEY and CDR2 SMNVEV (reference sequence).

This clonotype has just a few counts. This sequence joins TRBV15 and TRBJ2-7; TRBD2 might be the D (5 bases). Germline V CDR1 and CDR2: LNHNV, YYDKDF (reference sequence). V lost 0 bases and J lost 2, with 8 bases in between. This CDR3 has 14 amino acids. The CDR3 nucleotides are TGTGCCACCAGCAGAGAAGACGGGACCTACGAGCAGTACTTC. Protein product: CATSREDGTYEQYF.

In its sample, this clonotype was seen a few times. The CDR3 DNA is TGTGCCAGTAGTATGGGTTTGGGTGTCATTACCTACGAGCAGTACTTC. It yields the protein CASSMGLGVITYEQYF. This chain joins TRBV19 and TRBJ2-7; no clear D. V lost 3 bases to trimming and J lost 2 bases, with 17 bases between them. The CDR3 extends over 16 amino acids. Germline loops: CDR1 LNHDA, CDR2 SQIVND (reference sequence).

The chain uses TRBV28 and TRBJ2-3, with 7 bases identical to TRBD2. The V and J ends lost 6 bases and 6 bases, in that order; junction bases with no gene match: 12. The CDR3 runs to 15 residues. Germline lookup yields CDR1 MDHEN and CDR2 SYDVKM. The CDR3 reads CASSPIRGETDTQYF. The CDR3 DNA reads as TGTGCCAGCAGCCCTATTCGGGGGGAAACGGATACGCAGTATTTT.

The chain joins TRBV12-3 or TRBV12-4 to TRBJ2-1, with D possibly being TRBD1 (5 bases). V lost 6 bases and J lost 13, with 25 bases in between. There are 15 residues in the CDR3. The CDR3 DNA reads TGTGCCAGCAGCCCGGCAGGGAACCGACAATTCCCCCAGTTCTTC. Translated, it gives CASSPAGNRQFPQFF.

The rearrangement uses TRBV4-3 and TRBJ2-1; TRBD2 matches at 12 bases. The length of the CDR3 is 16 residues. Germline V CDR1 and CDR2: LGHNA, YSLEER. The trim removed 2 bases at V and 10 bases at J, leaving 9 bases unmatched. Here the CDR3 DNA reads TGCGCCAGCAGCCAATACCGACTAGCGGGGGCCTACGAGCAGTTCTTC. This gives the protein CASSQYRLAGAYEQFF.

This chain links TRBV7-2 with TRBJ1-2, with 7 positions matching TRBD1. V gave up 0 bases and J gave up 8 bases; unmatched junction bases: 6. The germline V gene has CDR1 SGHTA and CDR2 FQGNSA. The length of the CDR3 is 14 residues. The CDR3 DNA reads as TGTGCCAGCAGCTTAGCGCAGGGGGGTGCGGGCTACACCTTC. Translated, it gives CASSLAQGGAGYTF. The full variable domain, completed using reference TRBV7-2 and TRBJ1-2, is GAGVSQSPSNKVTEKGKDVELRCDPISGHTALYWYRQSLGQGLEFLIYFQGNSAPDKSGLPSDRFSAERTGGSVSTLTIQRTQQEDSAVYLCASSLAQGGAGYTFGSGTRLTVV.

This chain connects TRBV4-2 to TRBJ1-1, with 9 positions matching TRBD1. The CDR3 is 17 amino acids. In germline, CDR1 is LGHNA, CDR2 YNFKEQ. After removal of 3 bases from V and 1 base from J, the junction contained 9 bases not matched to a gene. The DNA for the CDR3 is TGTGCCAGCAGCCACGTGGGACAGGGAAAAGAGAACACTGAAGCTTTCTTT. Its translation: CASSHVGQGKENTEAFF.